One sample yielded the 19 T cell receptor beta chains listed below, sequenced in a study of blood T cell repertoires in COVID-19. Profiled with immunoSEQ multiplex PCR; TCRdb holds only in-frame clones, not every one. The table includes 250,000 to 300,000 clones, around 84% detected once. Sequenced material: peripheral blood. The origin of the receptors is a woman aged 55-75 years with COVID-19, enrolled during active disease.

The chain couples TRBV12-3 or TRBV12-4 to TRBJ2-2; D gene ambiguous. V was trimmed by 3 bases and J by 7 bases, leaving 3 bases between them. The CDR3 sequence is 11 residues long. The CDR3 loop is CASSFYGELFF. Written as DNA, the CDR3 is TGTGCCAGCAGTTTTTACGGGGAGCTGTTTTTT.

This clone was detected only a few times. V and J are TRBV5-1 and TRBJ1-1; 9 bases map to TRBD1. This CDR3 spans 17 amino acids. The junction had 11 bases not matched to a gene; V was cut back by 4 bases and J by 1 base. The germline gives CDR1 SGHRS, CDR2 YFSETQ. The CDR3 nucleotides are TGCGCCAGCAGCGAACAGACAGGGGGTAACGGGAACACTGAAGCTTTCTTT. Translating it yields CASSEQTGGNGNTEAFF.

This clone appeared once. This chain links TRBV30 with TRBJ2-3, with TRBD2 matching 15 bases. The CDR3 spans 16 residues. V lost 2 bases and J lost 4; bases outside the gene matches: 4. Per germline, CDR1 GTSNPN and CDR2 SVGIG (reference sequence). CDR3 in DNA: TGTGCCTGGAGTATTTGGACTAGCGGGAGGGCAGATACGCAGTATTTT. Amino acids: CAWSIWTSGRADTQYF.

The chain combines TRBV5-1 with TRBJ2-3; the D is unclear. This CDR3 is 12 amino acids long. Germline CDR1 and CDR2: SGHRS and YFSETQ. V was trimmed by 2 bases and J by 4 bases, leaving 5 bases between them. DNA for the CDR3: TGCGCCAGCAGCTTCACGGCAGATACGCAGTATTTT. This codes for CASSFTADTQYF.

This sequence joins TRBV5-1 and TRBJ2-3; 8 bases are shared with TRBD2. The V gene's germline CDR1 is SGHRS and CDR2 YFSETQ. CDR3 length: 16 amino acids. V shed 0 bases and J 4 bases; nucleotides not matched to a gene: 7. The CDR3 nucleotides read TGCGCCAGCAGCTTGGTTGGGAGCGGGAGCCCAGATACGCAGTATTTT. It specifies CASSLVGSGSPDTQYF.

This chain connects TRBV28 to TRBJ2-7; TRBD1 is a possible D gene (6 bases). The V gene's germline CDR1 is MDHEN and CDR2 SYDVKM. The CDR3 totals 12 residues. The ends were cut back, 7 bases at V and 4 bases at J, with 11 bases in the middle. In nucleotides, the CDR3 is TGTGCCAGCATGGGACAACCATACGAGCAGTACTTC. Its protein product is CASMGQPYEQYF.

This chain joins TRBV5-1 and TRBJ2-2; D unresolved. Deletions cut 4 bases from V and 1 base from J, with 5 bases between. This CDR3 has 13 residues. Germline V gene lookup returns CDR1 SGHRS and CDR2 YFSETQ. The CDR3 is CASSHRNTGELFF. The CDR3 nucleotides are TGCGCCAGCAGCCACAGGAACACCGGGGAGCTGTTTTTT.

The chain couples TRBV9 to TRBJ1-1; no clear D. Germline V gene sequence: CDR1 SGDLS, CDR2 YYNGEE. V was pared by 7 bases and J by 1 base, with 11 bases between. The CDR3 is 13 residues long. The CDR3 here is CASGSTPNTEAFF. The CDR3 region has the DNA TGTGCCAGCGGCTCGACACCGAACACTGAAGCTTTCTTT.

The V gene is TRBV9, the J gene TRBJ1-3, with D hard to call. The CDR3 has 15 amino acids. V was clipped by 4 bases and J by 0 bases, with 11 bases between them. The germline V gene has CDR1 SGDLS and CDR2 YYNGEE. The CDR3 region has the DNA TGTGCCAGCAGCCCGAGGGCGGACTCTGGAAACACCATATATTTT. It encodes CASSPRADSGNTIYF.

The chain is built from TRBV30 and TRBJ1-1; D may be TRBD1 (6 bases). The CDR3 length is 14 residues. V was clipped by 2 bases and J by 4 bases, with 14 bases between them. Per the germline V gene, CDR1 is GTSNPN and CDR2 is SVGIG (reference sequence). CDR3 loop: CAWSPGHEGTEAFF. The CDR3, as DNA: TGTGCCTGGAGTCCGGGACATGAGGGCACTGAAGCTTTCTTT.

In its sample, this clone was seen once. This sequence joins TRBV4-3 and TRBJ2-3; D not resolved. The CDR3 loop spans 14 amino acids. CDR1 and CDR2 from the germline V gene are LGHNA and YSLEER. Trimming took 1 base from V and 7 from J, leaving 12 bases between them. CDR3 amino acids: CASSQGGGGNTQYF. The CDR3 DNA reads as TGCGCCAGCAGCCAAGGAGGCGGTGGAAATACGCAGTATTTT.

The chain has TRBV14 and TRBJ1-3, with D unresolved. Looked up from germline, CDR1 is SGHDN and CDR2 is FVKESK. Trimming took off 2 bases at V and 4 bases at J, with 15 bases between the two ends. The length of the CDR3 is 16 residues. The CDR3 coding sequence is TGTGCCAGCAGCCAATTAATAGGAGTCACCGGAAACACCATATATTTT. Translated, it gives CASSQLIGVTGNTIYF. Filled out from reference TRBV14 and TRBJ1-3, the complete variable domain reads EAGVTQFPSHSVIEKGQTVTLRCDPISGHDNLYWYRRVMGKEIKFLLHFVKESKQDESGMPNNRFLAERTGGTYSTLKVQPAELEDSGVYFCASSQLIGVTGNTIYFGEGSWLTVV.

The chain carries TRBV28 and TRBJ2-4, with TRBD2 matching over 8 bases. This CDR3 spans 15 amino acids. Germline V gene sequence: CDR1 MDHEN, CDR2 SYDVKM. Unmatched junction bases numbered 5, after V lost 6 bases and J lost 1 base. The CDR3 protein is CASSRGGVAKNIQYF. The CDR3, as DNA: TGTGCCAGCAGCCGGGGGGGGGTGGCCAAAAACATTCAGTACTTC. Full variable domain (rest looked up from reference TRBV28 and TRBJ2-4): DVKVTQSSRYLVKRTGEKVFLECVQDMDHENMFWYRQDPGLGLRLIYFSYDVKMKEKGDIPEGYSVSREKKERFSLILESASTNQTSMYLCASSRGGVAKNIQYFGAGTRLSVL.

The chain recombines TRBV5-1 with TRBJ2-3; possible D gene TRBD1, 6 bases. With 7 bases removed from V and 7 bases from J, the gap between germline ends came to 16 bases. The germline V gene has CDR1 SGHRS and CDR2 YFSETQ. This CDR3 contains 13 residues. The CDR3 region has the DNA TGCGCCAGCGGGGTGACAGGTGGAAATACGCAGTATTTT. As protein: CASGVTGGNTQYF.

The V and J genes are TRBV5-6 and TRBJ2-2, with 11 bases identical to TRBD2. This CDR3 is built from 16 residues. CDR1 is SGHDT, CDR2 YYEEEE, per germline. V lost 4 bases to trimming and J lost 4 bases; unmatched junction nucleotides: 6. The CDR3 nucleotides read TGTGCCAGCAGCCTGGGACTAGCGGCCGGCACCGGGGAGCTGTTTTTT. Translated, it gives CASSLGLAAGTGELFF. The complete variable domain, with remaining parts taken from reference TRBV5-6 and TRBJ2-2, reads DAGVTQSPTHLIKTRGQQVTLRCSPKSGHDTVSWYQQALGQGPQFIFQYYEEEERQRGNFPDRFSGHQFPNYSSELNVNALLLGDSALYLCASSLGLAAGTGELFFGEGSRLTVL.

The gene calls are TRBV19 and TRBJ2-7; 7 nucleotides match TRBD1. Germline lookup yields CDR1 LNHDA and CDR2 SQIVND (reference sequence). The junction had 9 bases not matched to a gene; V was cut back by 9 bases and J by 4 bases. The CDR3 has 13 residues. CDR3 region: CASSRQGPYEQYF. CDR3 in DNA: TGTGCCAGCAGCAGACAGGGACCGTACGAGCAGTACTTC.

The chain combines TRBV7-8 with TRBJ2-1; D gene uncertain. The CDR3 covers 15 residues. The germline V gene encodes CDR1 SGHVS and CDR2 FQNEAQ. V lost 2 bases, J lost 9 bases, and 17 bases lay in between. In nucleotides, the CDR3 is TGTGCCAGCAGCTTATTACAGAGACGTTATTCTGAGCAGTTCTTC. Translated, it gives CASSLLQRRYSEQFF. The full variable domain, in which reference TRBV7-8 and TRBJ2-1 provide the parts outside the CDR3, is GAGVSQSPRYKVAKRGQDVALRCDPISGHVSLFWYQQALGQGPEFLTYFQNEAQLDKSGLPSDRFFAERPEGSVSTLKIQRTQQEDSAVYLCASSLLQRRYSEQFFGPGTRLTVL.

This clone has only one observation. The V call is TRBV6-5, the J call TRBJ2-1, with TRBD2 identical over 10 bases. Germline trimming cut 6 bases from V and 0 bases from J; bases unmatched to any gene: 2. From germline, CDR1 is MNHEY and CDR2 SVGAGI. The CDR3 is made up of 15 amino acids. The CDR3 protein is CASRPSGGSYNEQFF. In DNA form, the CDR3 reads TGTGCCAGCAGGCCTAGCGGGGGCTCCTACAATGAGCAGTTCTTC.

V is TRBV6-5 and J is TRBJ1-2; a possible D gene is TRBD1 (5 bases). CDR3 length: 12 amino acids. Looked up from germline, CDR1 is MNHEY and CDR2 is SVGAGI. V lost 8 bases and J lost 4, with 11 bases in between. CDR3 loop: CASYPGIYGYTF. The CDR3 DNA reads as TGTGCCAGCTACCCAGGGATCTATGGCTACACCTTC.